This T cell receptor beta chain was identified in a study of T cells in localized non-small cell lung cancer. Study conclusions and caveats: Because only a single region of the tumor was sequenced, heterogeneity remains possible. Longer overall survival was seen with higher T cell density measured in blood. Appearance in adjacent lung was seen for a median around 60 of the top 100 tumor clones.

With respect to this clone: Its cognate antigen is unknown.

The table came from immunoSEQ multiplex PCR; TCRdb's copy has only in-frame clones and leaves some out. The table shows around 15,000 clones, with more than 80% occurring only once. The material was peripheral blood, obtained before any cancer treatment. This clonotype was obtained from a woman aged 35-75 years with stage I lung adenocarcinoma.

The CDR3 loop reads CASSVEQGVRGYTF. CDR3 sequence (DNA): TGTGCCAGCAGCGTAGAACAGGGAGTACGGGGCTACACCTTC. The V gene is TRBV9, the J gene TRBJ1-2, with a possible D match to TRBD1 (6 bases). The CDR3 has 14 residues. Trimming stripped 0 bases from V and 8 bases from J, with 14 bases between. The germline gives CDR1 SGDLS, CDR2 YYNGEE.